Listed here is a single T cell receptor beta chain. These data originate in a study of T cell changes during pregnancy in multiple sclerosis. CDR3 length: 15 residues. CDR1 and CDR2 from the germline V gene are LNHDA and SQIVND (reference sequence). The junction had 8 bases not matched to a gene; V was cut back by 7 bases and J by 6 bases. Here immunoSEQ multiplex PCR was the method, and the copy in TCRdb shows in-frame clones only, minus some. The table records 30,000 to 45,000 clones, over 90% of them present only once. The sequence came from a female donor in good health, enrolled as a control in a pregnancy study. The genes are TRBV19 and TRBJ1-5; 11 bases match TRBD1. The sequencing here drew on CD4+ T cells from peripheral blood mononuclear cells, taken after pregnancy. CDR3 in DNA: TGTGCCAGTACCAGGACAGGGGGCATGGGTCAGCCCCAGCATTTT. It is translated as CASTRTGGMGQPQHF.